This note documents a single T cell receptor (beta chain) sequence. The data belong to a study of T cell changes during pregnancy in multiple sclerosis. The CDR3 is 14 amino acids. V was shortened by 5 bases and J by 6 bases, with 16 bases between the two germline ends. Per the germline V gene, CDR1 is SGHAT and CDR2 is FQNNGV. Assay: immunoSEQ multiplex PCR; the TCRdb copy retains only in-frame clones and omits some. The sample lists around 80,000 clones; 92% were seen once. V gene TRBV11-2 combines with J gene TRBJ1-2; TRBD1 might be the D (6 bases). Sample: peripheral blood, taken before pregnancy. This clonotype originated in a female donor with multiple sclerosis, enrolled in a pregnancy study. The CDR3 loop is CASSERQALDGYTF. For the CDR3, the DNA is TGTGCCAGCAGCGAGCGACAGGCTCTGGATGGCTACACCTTC.